A selection of T cell receptor beta chains follows, all from one sample in a study of radiation and T cells in renal cell carcinoma. The data were produced by immunoSEQ multiplex PCR, yet TCRdb's version contains in-frame clones alone and is incomplete. This table holds approximately 90,000 clones, around 85% found once. Sequencing was performed on blood, taken from a patient whose treatment included radiotherapy and nephrectomy. These receptor sequences come from a man between 50 and 59 years old with renal cell carcinoma. Each CDR3 is given with its conserved first and last residue. The order of the fields is clone size, CDR3 length, V gene, J gene, D gene, CDR3 protein, CDR3 DNA. D genes are given only for firm matches. Size is omitted from some rows. Given values are once, few, many or a class for expanded clones.

abundance: NA; len: 15; v_gene: TRBV6-5; j_gene: TRBJ1-3; d_gene: NA; CDR3aa: CASTRVGSLGNTIYF; CDR3nt: TGTGCCAGCACCAGGGTCGGTTCGCTTGGAAACACCATATATTTT
abundance: NA; len: 16; v_gene: TRBV7-6; j_gene: TRBJ2-7; d_gene: TRBD1; CDR3aa: CASSLGATGKSYEQYF; CDR3nt: TGTGCCAGCAGCTTAGGGGCGACAGGGAAGTCCTACGAGCAGTACTTC
abundance: NA; len: 14; v_gene: TRBV5-1; j_gene: TRBJ1-4; d_gene: TRBD1; CDR3aa: CASSVGQGDEKLFF; CDR3nt: TGCGCCAGCAGCGTGGGACAGGGCGATGAAAAACTGTTTTTT
abundance: NA; len: 17; v_gene: TRBV5-1; j_gene: TRBJ2-3; d_gene: NA; CDR3aa: CASSLVSGPHSTDTQYF; CDR3nt: TGCGCCAGCAGCTTGGTTAGCGGCCCCCATAGCACAGATACGCAGTATTTT
abundance: NA; len: 15; v_gene: TRBV18; j_gene: TRBJ2-3; d_gene: NA; CDR3aa: CASSPRASPTDTQYF; CDR3nt: TGTGCCAGCTCACCACGGGCTAGCCCCACAGATACGCAGTATTTT
abundance: NA; len: 15; v_gene: TRBV27; j_gene: TRBJ2-5; d_gene: TRBD2; CDR3aa: CASSSVGAGEETQYF; CDR3nt: TGTGCCAGCAGTTCGGTTGGAGCGGGAGAAGAGACCCAGTACTTC
abundance: NA; len: 14; v_gene: TRBV18; j_gene: TRBJ2-7; d_gene: TRBD1; CDR3aa: CASSRTGDGYEQYF; CDR3nt: TGTGCCAGCTCGCGCACAGGGGACGGTTACGAGCAGTACTTC
abundance: once; len: 15; v_gene: TRBV5-1; j_gene: TRBJ2-1; d_gene: TRBD1; CDR3aa: CASSLEGQGANEQFF; CDR3nt: TGCGCCAGCAGCTTGGAGGGACAGGGGGCGAATGAGCAGTTCTTC
abundance: NA; len: 17; v_gene: TRBV7-9; j_gene: TRBJ2-2; d_gene: NA; CDR3aa: CASSSQRGQSSTGELFF; CDR3nt: TGTGCCAGCAGCTCACAACGAGGACAGAGCTCCACCGGGGAGCTGTTTTTT
abundance: NA; len: 17; v_gene: TRBV29-1; j_gene: TRBJ2-1; d_gene: TRBD2; CDR3aa: CSVDIRGSLLSDNEQFF; CDR3nt: TGCAGCGTTGATATTCGCGGGAGTCTCCTTTCGGACAATGAGCAGTTCTTC
abundance: NA; len: 14; v_gene: TRBV7-2; j_gene: TRBJ2-7; d_gene: TRBD2; CDR3aa: CASSLSGLSLEEYF; CDR3nt: TGTGCCAGCAGCTTATCGGGACTATCTCTGGAGGAGTACTTC
abundance: NA; len: 16; v_gene: TRBV15; j_gene: TRBJ2-2; d_gene: NA; CDR3aa: CATSREGRTDTGELFF; CDR3nt: TGTGCCACCAGCAGAGAAGGCAGGACGGACACCGGGGAGCTGTTTTTT
abundance: NA; len: 14; v_gene: TRBV5-1; j_gene: TRBJ1-2; d_gene: NA; CDR3aa: CASSARGDTYGYTF; CDR3nt: TGCGCCAGCAGCGCACGGGGGGATACCTATGGCTACACCTTC
abundance: NA; len: 13; v_gene: TRBV10-3; j_gene: TRBJ1-6; d_gene: TRBD1; CDR3aa: CAMGQSYNSPLHF; CDR3nt: TGTGCCATGGGACAGTCCTATAATTCACCCCTCCACTTT
abundance: NA; len: 17; v_gene: TRBV5-1; j_gene: TRBJ2-5; d_gene: TRBD2; CDR3aa: CASSPDGGVAGEETQYF; CDR3nt: TGCGCCAGCAGCCCCGATGGGGGAGTAGCGGGGGAAGAAACCCAGTACTTC
abundance: NA; len: 9; v_gene: TRBV25-1; j_gene: TRBJ2-1; d_gene: NA; CDR3aa: CASSGEQFF; CDR3nt: TGTGCCAGCAGTGGTGAGCAGTTCTTC
abundance: NA; len: 15; v_gene: TRBV2; j_gene: TRBJ1-5; d_gene: NA; CDR3aa: CASSDPRGGNQPQHF; CDR3nt: TGTGCCAGCAGTGACCCGAGGGGCGGCAATCAGCCCCAGCATTTT
abundance: NA; len: 13; v_gene: TRBV6-1; j_gene: TRBJ2-7; d_gene: NA; CDR3aa: CASSERLAYEQYF; CDR3nt: TGTGCCAGCAGTGAACGACTAGCCTACGAGCAGTACTTC
abundance: NA; len: 14; v_gene: TRBV5-1; j_gene: TRBJ1-1; d_gene: NA; CDR3aa: CASSLVQVNTEAFF; CDR3nt: TGCGCCAGCAGCTTGGTACAGGTGAACACTGAAGCTTTCTTT
abundance: NA; len: 11; v_gene: TRBV28; j_gene: TRBJ2-7; d_gene: NA; CDR3aa: CASSSRQEQYF; CDR3nt: TGTGCCAGCAGTTCCCGACAGGAACAGTACTTC
abundance: NA; len: 17; v_gene: TRBV30; j_gene: TRBJ2-1; d_gene: TRBD2; CDR3aa: CASTGRGDSSSYNEQFF; CDR3nt: TGTGCCTCCACCGGGAGGGGCGACAGTAGCTCCTACAATGAGCAGTTCTTC
abundance: NA; len: 16; v_gene: TRBV15; j_gene: TRBJ1-4; d_gene: TRBD1; CDR3aa: CATSRVGTGRFEKLFF; CDR3nt: TGTGCCACCAGCAGAGTTGGGACAGGGAGATTCGAAAAACTGTTTTTT